This T cell receptor beta chain originates from a study of tumor-infiltrating lymphocytes in primary liver carcinoma (dated by TCRdb to 2017 to 2019). For context, the study as a whole: Between November 2015 and early 2016, roughly 5 patients in China with histopathologically diagnosed primary liver carcinoma had their tumors surgically resected. TCRbeta repertoire sequencing covered roughly 35 specimens from 5 patients: 25 or so tumor regions, 5 adjacent noncancerous liver tissues and 5 peripheral blood samples. Hepatocellular carcinoma (four) or combined HCC and intrahepatic cholangiocarcinoma (one) was present in the five patients, who were three men and two women aged 30 to 69 years. For each liver tumor, the study sampled five regions along with adjacent normal tissue and blood, and applied TCRbeta repertoire sequencing, expression microarrays and whole-exome sequencing. Repertoires from technical replicates were highly reproducible, with mean shared-clone rates about 0.91 and correlation coefficients above 0.98. Samples yielded roughly 3.5 to 8 million productive TCRbeta reads; read depth did not differ significantly between tissue types. Tumors of the five patients were stage T1-T3 N0M0 with maximum diameters of roughly 4.2 to 10 cm.

Comment on this clonotype: The antigen it recognizes is unknown. This may come from a read error, since a much larger clone is one base off.

The CDR3 contains 15 residues, cysteine and phenylalanine counted. Only CDR3 DNA remains: 45 bases, in frame from the first base. Sequences WSHSY (CDR1) and SAAADI (CDR2) are obtained from the germline V gene. TRIzol reagent was used to extract blood RNA from unsorted whole blood, while the DNeasy Blood & Tissue kit provided the germline DNA. At the time of sampling, the patients were treatment-naive and had chronic HBV infection. Before surgery, roughly 4 milliliters of peripheral blood were drawn into K2EDTA tubes. Study-level results and caveats: The study included only a few patients, and the authors note findings should be validated in a larger study. A significantly larger repertoire fraction was made up by the top 250 clones in tumors than in blood (p = 0.039). Consistent with antigen-driven expansion, pairs of tumor regions showed higher repertoire overlap (mean around 35%) than either tumor-adjacent pairs (about 17%) or tumor-blood pairs (about 15%). Because the samples were bulk and unsorted, CD4+ and CD8+ T cell repertoires could not be compared. Only the TCR beta chain was sequenced, so true repertoire diversity is likely underestimated because unpaired alpha chains were not captured.

Starting from about 500 ng total RNA, TCRbeta-specific cDNA was produced by reverse transcription with a constant-region primer and ProtoScript II reverse transcriptase. TCRbeta libraries were built with three nested multiplex PCR rounds, a slightly modified ARM-PCR procedure. Each of the first two PCR rounds ran for approximately 10 cycles and used multiplex TRBV1-TRBV30 forward primers together with a Cbeta reverse primer. Sample barcodes and Illumina adapters were added in a final 25-cycle PCR with Deep VentR polymerase. Before sequencing, amplicons of 200-500 bp were purified from gel using a QIAquick gel extraction kit. The TCRbeta amplicons were sequenced with 250-bp paired-end reads on an Illumina HiSeq 2500. Concerning the study's data processing: Quality trimming of reads was performed with Trimmomatic v0.33, and paired reads were merged with FLASH v1.2.11 so that full CDR3 sequences could be recovered. V, D and J germline segments were assigned to the rearranged TCRbeta sequences using MiGEC v1.2.1b. Clonotype statistics and Shannon-Wiener diversity indices were computed with VDJtools v1.0.0. Except for diversity analysis, only each sample's 250 most abundant clonotypes were used in subsequent analyses to reduce sampling bias. TCRdb trimmed public reads at Q25 via fastp, called clones via MiXCR and kept in-frame beta chains. All rows with the same CDR3 protein become a single entry with the most common DNA and genes. The V and J calls were not made by the authors but by TCRdb's processing. In all, the sample holds just over 300,000 distinct CDR3 sequences, and almost 60% of those were seen once. The ten largest clones represent 15% to 20% of the sample.

This receptor was identified in a woman aged 25-40 years with primary liver carcinoma and hepatitis B virus infection. The receptor chain draws on TRBV10-2 and TRBJ2-2, with no confident D gene call. The sequenced sample was peripheral blood. The DNA sequence follows: TGCGCCAGCAGGGTCAGTCAGGCGAACATCGGGGAGCTGTTTTTT. Translation gives CASRVSQANIGELFF.